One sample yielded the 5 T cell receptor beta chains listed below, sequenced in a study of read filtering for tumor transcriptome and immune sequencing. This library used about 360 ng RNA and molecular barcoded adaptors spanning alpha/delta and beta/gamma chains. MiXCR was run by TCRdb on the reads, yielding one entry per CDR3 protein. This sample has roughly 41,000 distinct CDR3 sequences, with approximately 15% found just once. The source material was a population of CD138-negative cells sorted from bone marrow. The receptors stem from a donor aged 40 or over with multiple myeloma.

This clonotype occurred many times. The CDR3 coding sequence is TGTGCCAGCAGCCCCAGGGGGCCCACCTACAATGAGCAGTTCTTC. Protein: CASSPRGPTYNEQFF. The rearrangement joins TRBV7-3 to TRBJ2-1; the match to TRBD1 covers 8 bases. This CDR3 comprises 15 residues. Trimming cost V 5 bases and J 2 bases; bases outside gene matches: 5. Germline CDR1 is SGHTA and CDR2 is FQGTGA.

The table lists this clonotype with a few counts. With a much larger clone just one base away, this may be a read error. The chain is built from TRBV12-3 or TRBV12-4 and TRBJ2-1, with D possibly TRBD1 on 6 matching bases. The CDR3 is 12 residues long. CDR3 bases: TGTGCCAGCTCGCCAGGGGTCAATGGGCAGTTCTTC. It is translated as CASSPGVNGQFF.

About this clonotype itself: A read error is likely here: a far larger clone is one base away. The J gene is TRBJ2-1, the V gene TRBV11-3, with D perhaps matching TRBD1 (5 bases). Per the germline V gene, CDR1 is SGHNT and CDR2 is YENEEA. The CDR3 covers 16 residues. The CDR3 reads CARSSQAWGSYNEQFF. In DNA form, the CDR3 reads TGTGCCCGCAGCTCACAGGCCTGGGGTTCCTACAATGAGCAGTTCTTC. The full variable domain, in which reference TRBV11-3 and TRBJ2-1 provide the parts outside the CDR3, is EAGVVQSPRYKIIEKKQPVAFWCNPISGHNTLYWYLQNLGQGPELLIRYENEEAVDDSQLPKDRFSAERLKGVDSTLKIQPAELGDSAVYLCARSSQAWGSYNEQFFGPGTRLTVL.

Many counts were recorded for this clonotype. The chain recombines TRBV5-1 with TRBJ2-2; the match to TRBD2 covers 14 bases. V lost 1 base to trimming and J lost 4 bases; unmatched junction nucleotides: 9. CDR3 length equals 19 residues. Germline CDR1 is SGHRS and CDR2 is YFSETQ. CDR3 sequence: CASSLRGTSGRVSTGELFF. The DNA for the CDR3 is TGCGCCAGCAGCTTGCGAGGGACTAGCGGGAGAGTGAGCACCGGGGAGCTGTTTTTT. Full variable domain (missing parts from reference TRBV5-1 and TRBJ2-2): KAGVTQTPRYLIKTRGQQVTLSCSPISGHRSVSWYQQTPGQGLQFLFEYFSETQRNKGNFPGRFSGRQFSNSRSEMNVSTLELGDSALYLCASSLRGTSGRVSTGELFFGEGSRLTVL.

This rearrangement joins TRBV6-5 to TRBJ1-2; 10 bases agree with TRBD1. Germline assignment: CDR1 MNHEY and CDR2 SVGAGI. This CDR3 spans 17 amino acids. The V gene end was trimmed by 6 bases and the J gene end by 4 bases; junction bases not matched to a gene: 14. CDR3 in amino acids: CASSTVPGQGSGYGYTF. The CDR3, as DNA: TGTGCCAGCAGCACTGTACCGGGACAGGGGTCTGGCTATGGCTACACCTTC.